Below, 2 T cell receptor beta chains from the same sample are listed, as sequenced in a study of graft-versus-host responses after intestinal transplantation. Libraries were prepared by immunoSEQ multiplex PCR; TCRdb keeps only in-frame clonotypes and omits some of them. This sample has over 100,000 clones, with approximately 92% found just once. What these receptors recognize is not known. Sequenced material: unstimulated CD4+ T cells sorted from spleen or lymph node cells, taken before intestinal transplant. These receptors originate from a human donor who received an intestinal transplant.

The V call is TRBV4-2, the J call TRBJ2-1; TRBD2 matches 15 bases. The CDR3 sequence is 15 residues long. Trimming at V came to 4 bases and at J to 8 bases, leaving 3 bases not matched to a gene. Germline CDR1 and CDR2: LGHNA and YNFKEQ. The DNA for the CDR3 is TGTGCCAGCAGCCCGGGACTAGCGGGGGGCGATGAGCAGTTCTTC. It yields the protein CASSPGLAGGDEQFF.

This chain joins TRBV7-9 and TRBJ2-5; D may correspond to TRBD1 or TRBD2 (5 bases each). The CDR3 sequence is 17 residues long. CDR1 SEHNR and CDR2 FQNEAQ come from the germline V gene (reference sequence). Trimming took off 5 bases at V and 3 bases at J, with 22 bases between the two ends. The CDR3 region has the DNA TGTGCCAGCAGCCCGACCTTTTCGGGGACCACGAAAGAGACCCAGTACTTC. Translated, it gives CASSPTFSGTTKETQYF. The variable domain in full, with the rest retrieved from reference TRBV7-9 and TRBJ2-5, is DTGVSQNPRHKITKRGQNVTFRCDPISEHNRLYWYRQTLGQGPEFLTYFQNEAQLEKSRLLSDRFSAERPKGSFSTLEIQRTEQGDSAMYLCASSPTFSGTTKETQYFGPGTRLLVL.